Below are 2 T cell receptor beta chains sequenced from a single sample in a study of blood T cell repertoires in COVID-19. Generated by immunoSEQ multiplex PCR, the TCRdb table keeps only in-frame clones and is missing some. This sample has 95,000 to 150,000 clones, with 60% to 80% found just once. The specimen was peripheral blood. Receptors were obtained from a man older than 75 with COVID-19, enrolled during active disease.

The chain joins TRBV5-1 to TRBJ1-3; no clear D. Trimming shortened V by 3 bases and J by 0 bases, and 16 bases separated the two germline ends. The CDR3 covers 17 residues. Per germline, CDR1 SGHRS and CDR2 YFSETQ. CDR3 nucleotide sequence: TGCGCCAGCAGCTCCCCCCGGGAGGATTTCTCTGGAAACACCATATATTTT. Amino acid sequence: CASSSPREDFSGNTIYF. The full variable domain, its missing parts supplied by reference TRBV5-1 and TRBJ1-3, is KAGVTQTPRYLIKTRGQQVTLSCSPISGHRSVSWYQQTPGQGLQFLFEYFSETQRNKGNFPGRFSGRQFSNSRSEMNVSTLELGDSALYLCASSSPREDFSGNTIYFGEGSWLTVV.

The V gene is TRBV14, the J gene TRBJ2-1; TRBD2 matches at 14 bases. The germline V gene encodes CDR1 SGHDN and CDR2 FVKESK. Unmatched junction bases numbered 4, after V lost 1 base and J lost 8 bases. There are 16 residues in the CDR3. CDR3 loop: CASSQAGLAGADEQFF. The CDR3 DNA reads as TGTGCCAGCAGCCAAGCGGGACTAGCGGGAGCGGATGAGCAGTTCTTC.